The clone carrying this TCR beta chain has just a few counts. Its specificity is unknown. TCRdb called the reads again in MiXCR, with one record for every CDR3 protein. The table lists roughly 920,000 distinct CDR3 sequences, roughly 30% of them singletons. The data derive from a study of T cell repertoires in cytomegalovirus infection. The overall study: CMV epitopes in the study were HLA-C-restricted (recently identified) and HLA-B-restricted (well studied). It can be stated that public TCR beta signatures indicated CMV infection as well as a matching HLA type.

Losses at the gene ends were 4 bases for V and 2 bases for J; bases not matched to a gene: 4. CDR3 length: 14 residues. Germline V gene data show CDR1 as SGHDT and CDR2 as YYEEEE. Study-wide results and caveats: Dominating the ex vivo response were TCR beta clonotypes that were CMV-specific and HLA-C-restricted.

This specimen was cultured CD8+ T cells from PBMCs, taken from culture after CMV antigen stimulation. V is TRBV5-6 and J is TRBJ2-3, with 7 bases lining up with TRBD2. This receptor was taken from a human donor in good health (CMV status not recorded). Some clones in this sample may be carry-over from other donors' samples. In DNA form, the CDR3 reads TGTGCCAGCAGCCCCGGGAGGCCCACAGATACGCAGTATTTT. It is translated as CASSPGRPTDTQYF. Looking up the rest from reference TRBV5-6 and TRBJ2-3 gives the full variable domain: DAGVTQSPTHLIKTRGQQVTLRCSPKSGHDTVSWYQQALGQGPQFIFQYYEEEERQRGNFPDRFSGHQFPNYSSELNVNALLLGDSALYLCASSPGRPTDTQYFGPGTRLTVL.